The 31 T cell receptor beta chains below were found in one sample sequenced in a study of beta chain features in type 1 diabetes. Every isolated RNA sample was fully reverse transcribed, so sequencing captured expressed TCRB transcripts. The protocol was immunoSEQ multiplex PCR, while the TCRdb copy is restricted to in-frame clones and leaves out a portion. The table records hundreds of thousands of clones, around 10% of them present only once. What was sequenced was naive CD4+ T cells from blood. The receptors shown here come from a woman younger than 30 in good health.

As to this clone: A much larger clone lies one base from this, so it may be a read error. The rearrangement uses TRBV5-6 and TRBJ2-6; D remains unclear. This CDR3 contains 13 residues. V was pared by 4 bases and J by 4 bases, with 6 bases between. Germline assignment: CDR1 SGHDT and CDR2 YYEEEE. The CDR3 spells CASSPSGANVLTF. CDR3 bases: TGTGCCAGCAGCCCCTCAGGGGCCAACGTCCTGACTTTC. Complete variable domain (other parts from reference TRBV5-6 and TRBJ2-6): DAGVTQSPTHLIKTRGQQVTLRCSPKSGHDTVSWYQQALGQGPQFIFQYYEEEERQRGNFPDRFSGHQFPNYSSELNVNALLLGDSALYLCASSPSGANVLTFGAGSRLTVL.

In its sample, this clone was seen a few times. The chain couples TRBV2 to TRBJ2-1, with TRBD1 matching 10 bases. V lost 6 bases, J lost 8 bases, and 7 bases stayed unmatched. Germline CDR1 is SNHLY and CDR2 is FYNNEI. There are 14 residues in the CDR3. CDR3 sequence: CASSRGQGRHEQFF. Written as DNA, the CDR3 is TGTGCCAGCAGCCGGGGACAGGGGCGACATGAGCAGTTCTTC.

V and J are TRBV29-1 and TRBJ2-3, with 7 bases matching TRBD1. Germline assignment: CDR1 SQVTM and CDR2 ANQGSEA. Trimming removed 6 bases from V and 2 bases from J; junction bases left unmatched: 14. The CDR3 totals 16 residues. CDR3 region: CSVLTPRTGVTDTQYF. CDR3 nucleotides: TGCAGCGTCCTAACCCCCCGGACAGGCGTCACAGATACGCAGTATTTT.

This chain links TRBV7-2 with TRBJ2-7; D tentatively reads TRBD1 or TRBD2 (5 bases each). Germline CDR1 and CDR2: SGHTA and FQGNSA. The CDR3 spans 13 residues. V was clipped by 1 base and J by 5 bases, with 9 bases between them. Here the CDR3 DNA reads TGTGCCAGCAGCTTAGAGAGGGGAAACGAGCAGTACGTC. It codes for CASSLERGNEQYV.

This clone was observed a few times. The chain combines TRBV18 with TRBJ2-7; D is possibly TRBD1 (5 bases). Trimming shortened V by 5 bases and J by 7 bases, and 9 bases separated the two germline ends. The CDR3 is made up of 11 amino acids. Germline V lookup: CDR1 KGHSH, CDR2 LQKENI. The CDR3 bases are TGTGCCAGCTCATTAAGGGGTGAGCAGTACTTC. Translating it yields CASSLRGEQYF.

The chain couples TRBV6-5 to TRBJ2-7; possibly TRBD2 for D (6 bases). This CDR3 spans 14 amino acids. Germline CDR1 is MNHEY and CDR2 is SVGAGI. Deletions cut 6 bases from V and 4 bases from J, with 16 bases between. CDR3 nucleotide sequence: TGTGCCAGCAGAAAAGATCGGGGGAGGTACGAGCAGTACGTC. Amino acid sequence: CASRKDRGRYEQYV.

The chain has TRBV9 and TRBJ1-6; 7 nucleotides line up with TRBD1. Germline assignment: CDR1 SGDLS and CDR2 YYNGEE. The V segment lost 6 bases and the J segment 3 bases; nucleotides outside the gene matches: 6. This CDR3 region has 15 residues. The CDR3 DNA is TGTGCCAGCACCAGGGGGGAGCTCTATAATTCACCCCTCCACTTT. It encodes CASTRGELYNSPLHF.

This clone was found a few times. The chain combines TRBV7-2 with TRBJ2-1, with 7 nucleotides matching TRBD1. J gave up 7 bases and V 6 bases, and 9 bases lay outside the gene matches. The length of the CDR3 is 14 residues. Germline V CDR1 and CDR2: SGHTA, FQGNSA. The CDR3 nucleotides are TGTGCCAGCAGGCTAGGGGGCTACAATAATGAGCAGTTCTTC. Residues: CASRLGGYNNEQFF.

This clone was seen more than once but under ten times. This chain joins TRBV28 and TRBJ1-2, with 10 positions matching TRBD1. Germline loops: CDR1 MDHEN, CDR2 SYDVKM. V shed 6 bases, J shed 8 bases, and the junction held 9 bases outside the gene matches. The CDR3 extends over 14 amino acids. The CDR3, as DNA: TGTGCCAGCAGCATCGACAGGGGGCTTGGCGGCTACACCTTC. Translation gives CASSIDRGLGGYTF.

The chain joins TRBV29-1 to TRBJ2-5, with unresolved D. Germline loops: CDR1 SQVTM, CDR2 ANQGSEA. The CDR3 has 11 amino acids. V was trimmed by 4 bases and J by 2 bases, leaving 5 bases between them. The CDR3 DNA sequence: TGCAGCGTTGCCCGACAAGAGACCCAGTACTTC. As protein: CSVARQETQYF.

In its sample, this clone was seen a few times. The chain employs TRBV7-2 and TRBJ1-6; 7 bases align to TRBD1. Germline trimming cut 3 bases from V and 6 bases from J; bases unmatched to any gene: 2. The CDR3 loop spans 14 amino acids. Looked up from germline, CDR1 is SGHTA and CDR2 is FQGNSA. Here the CDR3 reads CASSLTGINSPLHF. As DNA, the CDR3 is TGTGCCAGCAGCTTGACAGGGATTAATTCACCCCTCCACTTT. The full variable domain, in which reference TRBV7-2 and TRBJ1-6 provide the parts outside the CDR3, is GAGVSQSPSNKVTEKGKDVELRCDPISGHTALYWYRQSLGQGLEFLIYFQGNSAPDKSGLPSDRFSAERTGGSVSTLTIQRTQQEDSAVYLCASSLTGINSPLHFGNGTRLTVT.

This clone has only a few counts. J is TRBJ2-1 and V is TRBV6-6; a weak D match, TRBD1 (6 bases). The CDR3 extends over 14 amino acids. Between the trimmed V and J ends, which lost 8 bases and 7 bases, there was a span of 18 bases. Germline V gives CDR1 MNHNY, CDR2 SVGAGI (reference sequence). CDR3 nucleotide sequence: TGTGCCAGCGAAACAGGGCTTTCAATGAATGAGCAGTTCTTC. This translates into CASETGLSMNEQFF.

The V and J genes are TRBV7-2 and TRBJ2-1, with D unresolved. Trimming cost V 5 bases and J 0 bases, with 14 bases left between them. Looked up from germline, CDR1 is SGHTA and CDR2 is FQGNSA. The CDR3 has 16 amino acids. The CDR3 DNA reads as TGTGCCAGCAGCCCATTCCGGCGGAGCTCCTACAATGAGCAGTTCTTC. This translates into CASSPFRRSSYNEQFF.

This clone was counted between two and nine times. The chain recombines TRBV7-9 with TRBJ2-7; 11 nucleotides line up with TRBD1. Germline loops: CDR1 SEHNR, CDR2 FQNEAQ (reference sequence). The CDR3 has 15 amino acids. V gave up 5 bases and J gave up 4 bases; unmatched junction bases: 7. For the CDR3, the DNA is TGTGCCAGCAGCCCCCAGGGGACAGGGGGATACGAGCAGTACTTC. Translated: CASSPQGTGGYEQYF.

This clone was seen more than once but under ten times. V and J are TRBV6-1 and TRBJ2-7, with TRBD1 as a possible D gene (5 bases). The V end lost 2 bases, the J end lost 1 base, and 12 bases lay between the germline ends. The CDR3 has 15 residues. The germline gives CDR1 MNHNS, CDR2 SASEGT. The CDR3 DNA sequence: TGTGCCAGCAGTGAACAGGGTTCGGCTTCCTACGAGCAGTACGTC. As protein: CASSEQGSASYEQYV.

This clone was detected only a few times. The gene calls are TRBV11-2 and TRBJ2-1; D not certain. CDR3 size: 14 residues. Germline lookup yields CDR1 SGHAT and CDR2 FQNNGV. V was clipped by 5 bases and J by 2 bases, with 10 bases between them. The CDR3 DNA follows: TGTGCCAGCAGCCCCAGGCTCACCTACAATGAGCAGTTCTTC. Its translation is CASSPRLTYNEQFF.

J is TRBJ1-2 and V is TRBV4-3; 9 bases line up with TRBD1. The V and J ends lost 1 base and 4 bases, in that order; junction bases with no gene match: 7. The CDR3 sequence is 16 residues long. Germline assignment: CDR1 LGHNA and CDR2 YSLEER. In nucleotides, the CDR3 is TGCGCCAGCAGCCAAGGAATCCCGGGACAGGGCTATGGCTACACCTTC. Translated: CASSQGIPGQGYGYTF.

This clone has more than one count but fewer than ten. The rearrangement uses TRBV5-1 and TRBJ1-1, with unresolved D. The CDR3 totals 14 residues. Trimming stripped 6 bases from V and 5 bases from J, with 17 bases between. The germline V gene has CDR1 SGHRS and CDR2 YFSETQ. For the CDR3, the DNA is TGCGCCAGCACCTCTTCCACGGGATGGACTGAAGCTTTCTTT. Encoded protein: CASTSSTGWTEAFF.

Only a few counts were recorded for this clone. Here the CDR3 DNA reads TGCGCCAGCAGCTGGTCGGGGCGTCGAGAGACCCAGTACTTC. This gives the protein CASSWSGRRETQYF. This sequence joins TRBV5-1 and TRBJ2-5, with D perhaps being TRBD1 or TRBD2 (5 bases each). Germline CDR1 is SGHRS and CDR2 is YFSETQ. The V and J ends lost 3 bases and 4 bases respectively, with 13 bases between them. This CDR3 comprises 14 residues.

This clone was found a few times. V usage is TRBV4-3 and J usage is TRBJ2-4; D is unclear. The CDR3 has 15 residues. Deletions cut 0 bases from V and 3 bases from J, with 9 bases between. Germline loops: CDR1 LGHNA, CDR2 YSLEER. The CDR3 DNA is TGCGCCAGCAGCCAAGAGGGATGGGGCAAAAACATTCAGTACTTC. Translated: CASSQEGWGKNIQYF.

This chain links TRBV4-2 with TRBJ2-7; TRBD2 agrees at 9 bases. V lost 4 bases to trimming and J lost 2 bases; unmatched junction nucleotides: 9. The CDR3 loop spans 16 amino acids. From germline, CDR1 is LGHNA and CDR2 YNFKEQ. The CDR3 bases are TGTGCCAGCAGCCGGACTAGCGCCGAGGGGACCTACGAGCAGTACTTC. Translation gives CASSRTSAEGTYEQYF.

The gene calls are TRBV25-1 and TRBJ2-2; D uncertain. This CDR3 has 14 amino acids. The ends were cut back, 0 bases at V and 5 bases at J, with 7 bases in the middle. Germline assignment: CDR1 MGHDK and CDR2 SYGVNS. CDR3 loop: CASSEYQGTGELFF. The CDR3 DNA is TGTGCCAGCAGTGAATATCAAGGGACCGGGGAGCTGTTTTTT.

The table lists this clone with a few counts. Other DNA sequences from this sample encode an identical CDR3 as well. The chain recombines TRBV7-9 with TRBJ2-1; weak D call: TRBD2 (5 bases). The V end was cut by 8 bases, the J end by 3 bases, with 5 bases between. The germline gives CDR1 SEHNR, CDR2 FQNEAQ (reference sequence). CDR3 length equals 11 residues. The CDR3 DNA is TGTGCCAGCGGGAGCTACAATGAGCAGTTCTTC. This translates into CASGSYNEQFF.

The sample holds many counts of this clone. V and J are TRBV15 and TRBJ2-5; D uncertain. Trimming left V 5 bases short and J 7 bases short, with 11 bases between. Germline V CDR1 and CDR2: LNHNV, YYDKDF (reference sequence). The CDR3 contains 12 residues. CDR3 coding DNA: TGTGCCACCAGCGAATCGTGGCGGACCCAGTACTTC. It translates to CATSESWRTQYF.

The table lists this clone with a few counts. V usage is TRBV14 and J usage is TRBJ2-2; 10 bases match TRBD1. Germline loops: CDR1 SGHDN, CDR2 FVKESK. V shed 2 bases and J 4 bases; nucleotides not matched to a gene: 10. The CDR3 extends over 18 amino acids. CDR3: CASSQRLKDRGFTGELFF. The CDR3 nucleotides read TGTGCCAGCAGCCAACGACTGAAGGACAGGGGGTTCACCGGGGAGCTGTTTTTT.

The chain carries TRBV2 and TRBJ2-3; no clear D. CDR1 and CDR2 from the germline V gene are SNHLY and FYNNEI. Trimming pared 6 bases from V and 2 bases from J, leaving 6 bases between. The CDR3 is 12 amino acids. The chain's CDR3 is CASREYTDTQYF. CDR3 coding DNA: TGTGCCAGCAGAGAATACACAGATACGCAGTATTTT.

This clone was seen more than once but under ten times. The genes are TRBV29-1 and TRBJ1-1; D uncertain. Germline loops: CDR1 SQVTM, CDR2 ANQGSEA. Deletions cut 7 bases from V and 0 bases from J, with 9 bases between. This CDR3 is built from 12 residues. CDR3 in DNA: TGCAGCGGAAGTAGGGTGAACACTGAAGCTTTCTTT. It is translated as CSGSRVNTEAFF.

The gene calls are TRBV7-8 and TRBJ2-1; D uncertain. The V gene lost 5 bases and the J gene lost 5 bases, with 19 bases spanning the gap. From germline, CDR1 is SGHVS and CDR2 FQNEAQ. CDR3 size: 16 residues. This CDR3 is CASSPRGALRNNEQFF. For the CDR3, the DNA is TGTGCCAGCAGCCCCCGTGGTGCCCTAAGAAACAATGAGCAGTTCTTC. Filled out from reference TRBV7-8 and TRBJ2-1, the complete variable domain reads GAGVSQSPRYKVAKRGQDVALRCDPISGHVSLFWYQQALGQGPEFLTYFQNEAQLDKSGLPSDRFFAERPEGSVSTLKIQRTQQEDSAVYLCASSPRGALRNNEQFFGPGTRLTVL.

The J gene is TRBJ2-1, the V gene TRBV5-1; D not certain. This CDR3 is built from 14 residues. Trimming stripped 1 base from V and 8 bases from J, with 13 bases between. Per germline, CDR1 SGHRS and CDR2 YFSETQ. This CDR3 reads CASSLSSPSHEQFF. The CDR3 DNA is TGCGCCAGCAGCTTGTCTTCTCCTTCCCATGAGCAGTTCTTC.

This clone has only a few counts. This chain links TRBV10-3 with TRBJ1-4; TRBD1 might be the D (5 bases). V dropped 6 bases and J dropped 1 base, with 9 bases sitting between them. CDR3 length equals 14 residues. CDR1 and CDR2 from the germline V gene are ENHRY and SYGVKD. CDR3 residues: CAIRPGQTNEKLFF. In nucleotides, the CDR3 is TGTGCCATCAGGCCGGGGCAAACTAATGAAAAACTGTTTTTT.

This clone has just a few counts. V usage is TRBV10-3 and J usage is TRBJ2-3; 14 bases are a match to TRBD2. CDR3 length equals 13 residues. Germline CDR1 ENHRY, CDR2 SYGVKD. Trimming took 10 bases from V and 6 from J; bases not matched to a gene: 3. The CDR3 loop is CATGLAGVDTQYF. For the CDR3, the DNA is TGTGCCACGGGACTAGCGGGGGTGGATACGCAGTATTTT.